This is a list of T cell receptor beta chains from one sample in a study of regulatory T cells in long-lasting Graves disease. One entry per CDR3 protein, called by TCRdb with MiXCR from the multiplex PCR reads. The sample consists of fewer than 550,000 distinct CDR3 sequences, about 16% of them appearing once. The data also belong to a second study, concerning T cells in Graves' hyperthyroidism and ophthalmopathy.

Sequencing used peripheral blood mononuclear cells (PBMCs), obtained at new diagnosis, from a patient treated with antithyroid drugs. The receptors were gathered from a woman between 40 and 65 years old with Graves disease. Each CDR3 is given with its conserved first and last residue. The order of the fields is clone size, J gene, CDR3 length, D gene, V gene, CDR3 protein, CDR3 DNA. The D gene is left open where the match is weak. Expanded clones get a size class; other rows say once, few or many, or leave the size out.

abundance: many; j_gene: TRBJ2-5; len: 13; d_gene: NA; v_gene: TRBV2; CDR3aa: CASNRDGEETQYF; CDR3nt: TGTGCCAGCAACAGGGACGGGGAAGAGACCCAGTACTTC
abundance: NA; j_gene: TRBJ2-6; len: 14; d_gene: NA; v_gene: TRBV12-3/TRBV12-4; CDR3aa: CASMWSTGANVLTF; CDR3nt: TGTGCCAGCATGTGGAGCACTGGGGCCAACGTCCTGACTTTC
abundance: many; j_gene: TRBJ1-2; len: 12; d_gene: NA; v_gene: TRBV30; CDR3aa: CAWSDTNWGYTF; CDR3nt: TGTGCCTGGAGTGACACCAACTGGGGCTACACCTTC
abundance: many; j_gene: TRBJ2-1; len: 13; d_gene: NA; v_gene: TRBV7-6; CDR3aa: CASSFSGGVKQFF; CDR3nt: TGTGCCAGCAGCTTTAGCGGTGGGGTCAAGCAGTTCTTC
abundance: few; j_gene: TRBJ2-7; len: 16; d_gene: TRBD2; v_gene: TRBV9; CDR3aa: CASSVSSGADSYEQYF; CDR3nt: TGTGCCAGCAGCGTAAGTAGCGGGGCCGACTCCTACGAGCAGTACTTC
abundance: many; j_gene: TRBJ1-4; len: 15; d_gene: NA; v_gene: TRBV7-6; CDR3aa: CASSPLRGSNEKLFF; CDR3nt: TGTGCCAGCAGCCCTCTTAGGGGGAGTAATGAAAAACTGTTTTTT
abundance: many; j_gene: TRBJ1-2; len: 13; d_gene: NA; v_gene: TRBV2; CDR3aa: CASTEGRAYGYTF; CDR3nt: TGTGCCAGCACCGAGGGCAGGGCCTATGGCTACACCTTC
abundance: many; j_gene: TRBJ2-3; len: 13; d_gene: TRBD2; v_gene: TRBV7-8; CDR3aa: CASSFSAGGPPSF; CDR3nt: TGTGCCAGCAGCTTCTCAGCGGGGGGCCCCCCTAGTTTT
abundance: many; j_gene: TRBJ1-1; len: 13; d_gene: TRBD1; v_gene: TRBV5-5; CDR3aa: CASKNGQGPEAFF; CDR3nt: TGTGCCAGCAAAAATGGACAGGGCCCTGAAGCTTTCTTT
abundance: many; j_gene: TRBJ2-4; len: 13; d_gene: NA; v_gene: TRBV2; CDR3aa: CASSEESGQPQYF; CDR3nt: TGTGCCAGCAGTGAAGAAAGCGGACAACCTCAGTACTTC
abundance: NA; j_gene: TRBJ2-2; len: 18; d_gene: NA; v_gene: TRBV20-1; CDR3aa: CSARGAQEVSLDTGELFF; CDR3nt: TGCAGTGCTAGAGGGGCTCAAGAAGTCAGTCTTGACACCGGGGAGCTGTTTTTT
abundance: many; j_gene: TRBJ1-2; len: 12; d_gene: NA; v_gene: TRBV18; CDR3aa: CASSPSRNGYTF; CDR3nt: TGTGCCAGCTCACCCTCCAGGAACGGCTACACCTTC
abundance: many; j_gene: TRBJ1-2; len: 16; d_gene: NA; v_gene: TRBV12-3/TRBV12-4; CDR3aa: CASSYRPTVHNYGYTF; CDR3nt: TGTGCCAGCAGTTATAGACCGACAGTTCATAACTATGGCTACACCTTC
abundance: many; j_gene: TRBJ2-1; len: 15; d_gene: TRBD2; v_gene: TRBV15; CDR3aa: CATTSGVSSYNEQFF; CDR3nt: TGTGCCACCACTAGCGGGGTTAGCTCCTACAATGAGCAGTTCTTC
abundance: many; j_gene: TRBJ2-3; len: 15; d_gene: NA; v_gene: TRBV20-1; CDR3aa: CSARDSLASTDTQYF; CDR3nt: TGCAGTGCTAGAGATTCGCTAGCTAGCACAGATACGCAGTATTTT
abundance: NA; j_gene: TRBJ1-2; len: 13; d_gene: NA; v_gene: TRBV14; CDR3aa: CASSQDFIGGYTF; CDR3nt: TGTGCCAGCAGCCAAGATTTCATCGGTGGCTACACCTTC
abundance: NA; j_gene: TRBJ2-1; len: 16; d_gene: NA; v_gene: TRBV14; CDR3aa: CASSQDTRSNYNEQFF; CDR3nt: TGTGCCAGCAGCCAAGACACCCGTTCCAACTACAATGAGCAGTTCTTC
abundance: NA; j_gene: TRBJ2-1; len: 14; d_gene: NA; v_gene: TRBV12-3/TRBV12-4; CDR3aa: CASSLFGSANEQFF; CDR3nt: TGTGCCAGCAGTTTATTCGGCAGCGCAAATGAGCAGTTCTTC
abundance: NA; j_gene: TRBJ1-4; len: 13; d_gene: NA; v_gene: TRBV18; CDR3aa: CATRRQDGEKLFF; CDR3nt: TGTGCCACCAGGAGACAGGATGGTGAAAAACTGTTTTTT
abundance: many; j_gene: TRBJ1-1; len: 13; d_gene: NA; v_gene: TRBV13; CDR3aa: CASSQIRETEAFF; CDR3nt: TGTGCCAGCAGCCAAATCAGGGAAACTGAAGCTTTCTTT
abundance: many; j_gene: TRBJ1-2; len: 14; d_gene: NA; v_gene: TRBV2; CDR3aa: CASSEGVTAYGYTF; CDR3nt: TGTGCCAGCAGTGAAGGGGTCACAGCCTATGGCTACACCTTC
abundance: NA; j_gene: TRBJ2-7; len: 15; d_gene: NA; v_gene: TRBV7-9; CDR3aa: CASSLARGEGYEQYF; CDR3nt: TGTGCCAGCAGCTTAGCGAGGGGAGAAGGCTACGAGCAGTACTTC
abundance: few; j_gene: TRBJ1-5; len: 15; d_gene: NA; v_gene: TRBV6-2/TRBV6-3; CDR3aa: CASSLPWGSNQPQHF; CDR3nt: TGTGCCAGCAGCCTACCTTGGGGGAGCAATCAGCCCCAGCATTTT
abundance: few; j_gene: TRBJ2-1; len: 16; d_gene: TRBD2; v_gene: TRBV19; CDR3aa: CASSARRGFLYNEQFF; CDR3nt: TGTGCCAGTAGTGCACGGCGGGGGTTTCTCTACAATGAGCAGTTCTTC
abundance: many; j_gene: TRBJ1-5; len: 15; d_gene: TRBD1; v_gene: TRBV3-1; CDR3aa: CASSQSGTGYQPQHF; CDR3nt: TGTGCCAGCAGCCAGTCCGGGACAGGGTATCAGCCCCAGCATTTT
abundance: many; j_gene: TRBJ1-5; len: 14; d_gene: NA; v_gene: TRBV28; CDR3aa: CASSIYGGNQPQHF; CDR3nt: TGTGCCAGCAGCATTTATGGCGGCAATCAGCCCCAGCATTTT